The 5 T cell receptor beta chains given below trace back to one sample, sequenced in a study of T-cell memory formation after mild COVID-19. In TCRdb, the 5' RACE reads were re-called with MiXCR into one record per CDR3 protein. This table holds a few hundred thousand distinct CDR3 sequences, roughly 16% found once. Source material: PBMCs or a T cell subset sorted from them (not recorded which). Source of these receptors: a man younger than 35 who had mild COVID-19 (a few samples of this study predate the infection). Cell type and time point are not known.

The V call is TRBV15, the J call TRBJ2-3, with D maybe TRBD1 (6 bases). The CDR3 totals 14 residues. Trimming stripped 0 bases from V and 4 bases from J, with 8 bases between. The germline V gene encodes CDR1 LNHNV and CDR2 YYDKDF (reference sequence). CDR3 amino acids: CATSRDKGADTQYF. Here the CDR3 DNA reads TGTGCCACCAGCAGAGATAAGGGGGCAGATACGCAGTATTTT. Full variable domain (missing parts from reference TRBV15 and TRBJ2-3): DAMVIQNPRYQVTQFGKPVTLSCSQTLNHNVMYWYQQKSSQAPKLLFHYYDKDFNNEADTPDNFQSRRPNTSFCFLDIRSPGLGDTAMYLCATSRDKGADTQYFGPGTRLTVL.

This clonotype was observed a few times. The chain carries TRBV4-1 and TRBJ2-5, with TRBD1 identical over 7 bases. The CDR3 consists of 15 residues. Trimming at V came to 2 bases and at J to 2 bases, leaving 5 bases not matched to a gene. The germline V gene encodes CDR1 MGHRA and CDR2 YSYEKL. The CDR3 DNA is TGCGCCAGCAGCCAACTGGGGACAGCGCAAGAGACCCAGTACTTC. It encodes CASSQLGTAQETQYF.

V gene TRBV10-3 combines with J gene TRBJ2-1; 15 bases fit TRBD2. The germline V gene encodes CDR1 ENHRY and CDR2 SYGVKD. The trim removed 9 bases at V and 7 bases at J, leaving 7 bases unmatched. The CDR3 runs to 15 residues. CDR3 region: CAIEPGLAGGNEQFF. CDR3 nucleotide sequence: TGTGCCATTGAACCGGGACTAGCGGGGGGTAATGAGCAGTTCTTC.

V usage is TRBV5-4 and J usage is TRBJ1-4; 8 bases map to TRBD1. Germline values: CDR1 SGHNT, CDR2 YYREEE (reference sequence). The CDR3 consists of 14 residues. J gave up 5 bases and V 2 bases, and 2 bases lay outside the gene matches. The CDR3 loop reads CASSFNRGNEKLFF. Here the CDR3 DNA reads TGTGCCAGCAGCTTTAACAGGGGGAATGAAAAACTGTTTTTT.

This clonotype was seen a few times. The chain has TRBV10-3 and TRBJ2-2, with 12 positions matching TRBD1. This CDR3 has 15 residues. V gave up 8 bases and J gave up 6 bases; unmatched junction bases: 7. CDR1 is ENHRY and CDR2 is SYGVKD in the germline V gene. CDR3 protein: CAIRVGTGGPGELFF. DNA of the CDR3: TGTGCCATCCGCGTGGGGACAGGGGGCCCCGGGGAGCTGTTTTTT.